Listed below are T cell receptor beta chains from one sample, sequenced in a study of T cell responses to AZD1222 COVID-19 vaccine. TCRdb keeps only in-frame clones here, not all; method: immunoSEQ multiplex PCR. The repertoire holds 90,000 to 150,000 clones, with 91% as singletons. The material sequenced was peripheral blood, taken on day 0 of AZD1222 vaccination. The receptors were gathered from an adult in good health. Each CDR3 is given with its conserved first and last residue. D genes are given only for firm matches. Some rows have no size entry. The others give once, few or many, or a class for an expanded clone.

TRBV5-6	-	-	TRBJ1-1	TGTGCCAGCAGCACACAAATGAACACTGAAGCTTTCTTT	CASSTQMNTEAFF
TRBV7-9	TRBD1	-	TRBJ2-3	TGTGCCAGCAGAATGGGGCTCGGGACAGGGCTAGATACGCAGTATTTT	CASRMGLGTGLDTQYF
TRBV7-9	-	-	TRBJ2-3	TGTGCCAGCAGCCAGGGGGAGGTAGATACGCAGTATTTT	CASSQGEVDTQYF
TRBV27	TRBD1	once	TRBJ1-6	TGTGCCAGCAGACCGAGCGACAGGGATAATTCACCCCTCCACTTT	CASRPSDRDNSPLHF
TRBV12-5	-	few	TRBJ1-2	TGTGCTAGTGGTTCTGTTCCAACCGATAGAGGCTACACCTTC	CASGSVPTDRGYTF
TRBV12-5	TRBD1	-	TRBJ1-4	TGTGCTAGTGGTATAGGGACAGGGAGGGATGAAAAACTGTTTTTT	CASGIGTGRDEKLFF
TRBV19	-	-	TRBJ1-5	TGTGCCAGTACCTTGACAGGATTTCAGCCCCAGCATTTT	CASTLTGFQPQHF
TRBV29-1	-	-	TRBJ2-1	TGCAGCGTTGTTTATGGACTCAAATCATACAATGAGCAGTTCTTC	CSVVYGLKSYNEQFF
TRBV19	-	few	TRBJ1-5	TGTGCCAGTCGTCAGAACTACAATCAGCCCCAGCATTTT	CASRQNYNQPQHF
TRBV6-5	-	-	TRBJ2-5	TGTGCCAGCAGTCCATTCGCCGGGACCGAAGAGACCCAGTACTTC	CASSPFAGTEETQYF
TRBV2	-	-	TRBJ1-6	TGTGCCAGCAGTCCCTTCGGGGGTGGGTCACCCCTCCACTTT	CASSPFGGGSPLHF
TRBV7-3	-	-	TRBJ2-3	TGTGCCAGCAGCTTAATCAAAGCTAGCACAGATACGCAGTATTTT	CASSLIKASTDTQYF
TRBV2	-	-	TRBJ2-7	TGTGCCAGCAGTCCTGGACTTACCTACGAGCAGTACTTC	CASSPGLTYEQYF
TRBV5-1	TRBD2	-	TRBJ2-7	TGCGCCAGCAGCTTGGGTGGGACTAGCGGGAAGTACTTC	CASSLGGTSGKYF
TRBV18	TRBD1	-	TRBJ1-4	TGTGCCAGCTCAGACGCGGGACAGGGGTCGGAAAAACTGTTTTTT	CASSDAGQGSEKLFF
TRBV11-2	-	-	TRBJ2-3	TGTGCCAGCAGCTTAAGGGATGCACGGCCGTTTAGCACAGATACGCAGTATTTT	CASSLRDARPFSTDTQYF
TRBV12-3/TRBV12-4	-	-	TRBJ2-1	TGTGCCAGCAGTCAGAACAATGAGCAGTTCTTC	CASSQNNEQFF
TRBV24-1	TRBD1	-	TRBJ1-2	TGTGCCACCAGTGATTGGACAGGCCGAGGCTACACCTTC	CATSDWTGRGYTF
TRBV2	-	-	TRBJ1-6	TGTGCCAGCATTTTTGACAGTAATTCACCCCTCCACTTT	CASIFDSNSPLHF
TRBV7-8	-	-	TRBJ1-2	TGTGCCAGCAGCTTACTGAGTGGGGCCTCTAACTATGGCTACACCTTC	CASSLLSGASNYGYTF
TRBV18	-	once	TRBJ2-3	TGTGCCAGCTCACCAGGGTGGGGCACAGATACGCAGTATTTT	CASSPGWGTDTQYF
TRBV2	TRBD2	-	TRBJ2-1	TGTGCCAGCAGTGTACTAGCGGGAGGCGGTAATGAGCAGTTCTTC	CASSVLAGGGNEQFF
TRBV27	TRBD1	-	TRBJ1-6	TGTGCCAGCAGAATTCCAGGGACAGCCTATAATTCACCCCTCCACTTT	CASRIPGTAYNSPLHF
TRBV27	-	-	TRBJ2-2	TGTGCCAGCACCAGGACTTCCCCCCGCGCCGGGGAGCTGTTTTTT	CASTRTSPRAGELFF
TRBV10-2	-	-	TRBJ1-6	TGCGCCAGCAAAATTACCGGGGCGGATTCACCCCTCCACTTT	CASKITGADSPLHF
TRBV7-6	TRBD1	-	TRBJ2-7	TGTGCCAGCAGCCAAGGGACAGGGGGCCTCGGCGAGCAGTACTTC	CASSQGTGGLGEQYF
TRBV7-8	TRBD1	-	TRBJ1-2	TGTGCCAGCAGCTTGGGGACAGGAAACTATGGCTACACCTTC	CASSLGTGNYGYTF
TRBV7-3	-	-	TRBJ2-2	TGTGCCAGCAGCTCCGGTAGGGTCAGCACCGGGGAGCTGTTTTTT	CASSSGRVSTGELFF
TRBV25-1	-	once	TRBJ1-2	TGTGCCAGCAGTGAATTAAGTACCAGCGGCTACACCTTC	CASSELSTSGYTF
TRBV19	TRBD1	-	TRBJ2-1	TGTGCCAGTAGTACCTCGACAGGGCGTCCCAATGAGCAGTTCTTC	CASSTSTGRPNEQFF
TRBV5-1	-	-	TRBJ2-1	TGCGCCAGCAGCTCAGCACAGGGAGTATTCTACAATGAGCAGTTCTTC	CASSSAQGVFYNEQFF
TRBV5-4	TRBD2	-	TRBJ2-3	TGTGCCAGCAGCCCGGGGGGGCTTAGGTCCACAGATACGCAGTATTTT	CASSPGGLRSTDTQYF
TRBV14	-	-	TRBJ1-1	TGTGCCAGCAGCCAAGAGCTAGAAACTGAAGCTTTCTTT	CASSQELETEAFF
TRBV6-6	-	-	TRBJ1-1	TGTGCCAGCAGCCCCGGAGGGGGGCCTGGGAACACTGAAGCTTTCTTT	CASSPGGGPGNTEAFF
TRBV5-1	-	-	TRBJ1-4	TGCGCCAGCAGCCAGGGAGGCGCAGGGGAAAAACTGTTTTTT	CASSQGGAGEKLFF
TRBV7-8	-	-	TRBJ2-2	TGTGCCAGCAGCTTAGGGTCCCGGACCGGGGAGCTGTTTTTT	CASSLGSRTGELFF
TRBV11-2	TRBD1	-	TRBJ2-1	TGTGCCAGCAGCTCGGGACAGTGGTACAATGAGCAGTTCTTC	CASSSGQWYNEQFF
TRBV6-6	TRBD1	-	TRBJ1-5	TGTGCCAGCAGTTCGGGACAGGGGGAGAATCGGCCCCAGCATTTT	CASSSGQGENRPQHF
TRBV3-1/TRBV3-2	-	-	TRBJ1-2	TGTGCCAGCACCCGTGGGTATTCTAACTATGGCTACACCTTC	CASTRGYSNYGYTF
TRBV5-1	TRBD1	-	TRBJ2-5	TGCGCCAGCAGCTCGATCAATACCGGACAGGTCCGCGAGACCCAGTACTTC	CASSSINTGQVRETQYF
TRBV5-6	-	-	TRBJ1-2	TGTGCCAGCGGCGGGTGGGGAACTAACTATGGCTACACCTTC	CASGGWGTNYGYTF
TRBV3-1/TRBV3-2	-	once	TRBJ2-2	TGTGCCAGCAGCCAAGAACCGCAGGCCCCCGGGGAGCTGTTTTTT	CASSQEPQAPGELFF
TRBV30	-	-	TRBJ1-4	TGTGCCTGGAGTGCTCCTCATAATGAAAAACTGTTTTTT	CAWSAPHNEKLFF
TRBV5-5	TRBD1	-	TRBJ2-3	TGTGCCAGCAGCTCTGACAGGGCCCGGGGCACAGATACGCAGTATTTT	CASSSDRARGTDTQYF
TRBV6-5	-	once	TRBJ1-1	TGTGCCAGCAGTTACTCCTCGGGTTCTGGCACTGAAGCTTTCTTT	CASSYSSGSGTEAFF
TRBV3-1/TRBV3-2	TRBD1	-	TRBJ1-1	TGTGCCAGCAGCCAGGCAACCATAAGACAGGGGGAAACTGAAGCTTTCTTT	CASSQATIRQGETEAFF
TRBV6-5	TRBD1	-	TRBJ1-2	TGTGCCAGCAGCCTAAAATCCGGGACAGGGGCGCGCTACACCTTC	CASSLKSGTGARYTF